Reported below is one T cell receptor (beta chain). Its antigen is unknown. The data are from a study of cytomegalovirus exposure and HLA in healthy donors. As for the study in general: One earlier analysis, a look at around 170 million T cells, found some 100 million unique TCR beta sequences. Overall study findings and caveats: Confirmation in vitro established that three CMV-associated chains were specific for CMV antigens. Common viral pathogens seemed, in a later analysis, to connect with several of the most significant clusters. A few V segments could not be told apart, such as TRBV6-2 and TRBV6-3, and were left out.

The length of the CDR3 is 16 residues. Looked up from germline, CDR1 is SGHAT and CDR2 is FQNNGV. The V and J ends lost 5 bases and 3 bases, in that order; junction bases with no gene match: 8. 60 Vbeta and 13 Jbeta primers were used in PCR. Data came from immunoSEQ multiplex PCR; TCRdb stores just in-frame clones and leaves some out. The top ten clones hold more than 1.5% of a sample with 150,000 to 200,000 clones, 65% to 85% of them seen once. Input material: PBMCs. This chain uses TRBV11-2 with TRBJ1-3, with 9 bases aligning to TRBD1. This sequence was found in a woman younger than 30 in good health and CMV-seronegative. The CDR3 is CASSHKTGGGGNTIYF. The CDR3 bases are TGTGCCAGCAGCCATAAGACAGGGGGTGGTGGAAACACCATATATTTT.